This T cell receptor beta chain was identified in a study of CXCR3-negative and CXCR3-positive naive CD8 T cells (dated by TCRdb to between 2018 and 2021). About the full investigation: In total, some 130 million TRB reads were obtained, corresponding to roughly 1.5 +/- 0.3 million reads per library. The TRBV-TRBJ cluster analysis covered naive subsets from a handful of donors and memory cells from 3 donors. The diversity and physicochemical repertoire analyses included around 10 donors pooled from two independent experiments. Overall study outcomes, separate from this receptor: Freshly isolated PBMCs were used for most assays because CXCR3 expression went down partially after cryopreservation. TRB CDR3s from CXCR3-positive naive cells showed higher hydrophobicity (lower Kidera factor 4), lower energy, and higher strength and volume indices than CXCR3-negative naive cells. Comparably high repertoire diversity was found in both naive subsets, whereas much lower repertoire diversity was found in memory CD8+ T cells. Surface CD5, linked to self-reactivity in mice, was comparable between naive subsets; TCR interaction strength was therefore also inferred from TRB CDR3 physicochemical properties. Within the same donor, TRBV-TRBJ usage looked similar between naive CXCR3-negative and CXCR3-positive cells, but memory cells had distinct patterns.

The CDR3 sequence holds 14 residues, the cysteine and phenylalanine included. Nucleotide data are not available. Per the germline V gene, SGHDN is the CDR1 and FVKESK is the CDR2. Instrument on record: NextSeq 550. The Human TCR Profiling Kit (MiLaboratory) was used to make UMI-labeled 5' RACE TRB cDNA libraries. The full amount of extracted RNA was used for cDNA synthesis, and the full amount of resulting cDNA was used for PCR amplification. Libraries were prepared in parallel with an identical number of PCR cycles. Turning to the authors' computational methods: With a requirement of at least two reads per UMI, MIGEC and MiXCR extracted about 50,000 +/- 10,000 unique UMI-labeled TRB cDNA molecules per library. On average, each library contained approximately 40,000 +/- 10,000 functional in-frame TRB CDR3 nucleotide clonotypes without stop codons. After downsampling to 5000 UMI-labeled TRB molecules per sample, diversity metrics such as normalized Shannon-Wiener and Chao1 were calculated in VDJtools. Clonotype-size-weighted physicochemical properties of the central five CDR3 residues (interaction energy, strength, volume and Kidera factor 4) were computed in VDJtools. TCRdb reprocessed the sequencing reads and holds a single record per CDR3 protein sequence, with no DNA. The V and J calls and clone size come from TCRdb's table, not from the authors' own analysis. This sample's table contains tens of thousands of distinct CDR3 sequences. Around 0.58% of the sample lies in the top ten.

Notes on this clonotype: What this receptor recognizes is not known.

For each CD8+ T cell subset, flow sorting was done in triplicate, and about 300,000 cells per subset went directly into RLT lysis buffer. To keep memory contaminants out, a stringent definition of naive CD8+ T cells was applied: CD45RO-CCR7+CD27+CD95-. Using standard density gradient centrifugation, peripheral blood mononuclear cells were isolated from buffy coats. A FACSAria III was used to flow-sort naive CD8+ T cells into CXCR3-negative and CXCR3-positive populations. Total RNA was extracted from sorted cells with an RNeasy Mini Kit. The chain is made from TRBV14 and TRBJ1-5; the TCRdb D gene call, TRBD1, has no DNA to confirm it. This TCR was sampled from a human donor in good health. Some clones in this sample may be carry-over from other donors' samples. The specimen was naive CXCR3+ CD8+ T cells from blood. Sample cell subset or site, as interpreted from the label and publication: CD45RO-CCR7+CD27+CD95- naive CD8+ T cells expressing CXCR3 (TNR3+). The CDR3 protein: CASSQAGVNQPQHF.